A single sample gave rise to the 32 T cell receptor beta chains below, sequenced in a study of patients and donors after allogeneic stem cell transplantation. TCRdb reprocessed the RT-PCR reads with MiXCR, giving one entry per CDR3 protein. The table lists tens of thousands of distinct CDR3 sequences, about 30% of them singletons, with under 55% in the top ten. The sequencing input was blood, either unsorted or a sorted T cell fraction (not recorded which). The receptors shown here come from a human donor who was either an allogeneic HSCT recipient or a stem cell or donor lymphocyte infusion donor (not recorded which). It is not recorded whose cells these are; they may come from a transplant donor.

This clonotype was picked up one time. The J gene is TRBJ2-2, the V gene TRBV12-3 or TRBV12-4; D is ambiguous. The CDR3 has 13 amino acids. V was pared by 5 bases and J by 4 bases, with 8 bases between. The CDR3 spells CASSLRPTGELFF. The CDR3 nucleotides are TGTGCCAGCAGTCTTCGTCCCACCGGGGAGCTGTTTTTT.

This clonotype showed up just once. CDR3 in amino acids: CASSIGQREGENIQYF. The DNA of the CDR3 is TGTGCCAGCAGTATCGGACAGAGGGAGGGTGAAAACATTCAGTACTTC. This chain joins TRBV9 and TRBJ2-4, with D possibly being TRBD2 (7 bases). CDR1 and CDR2 from the germline V gene are SGDLS and YYNGEE. With 5 bases removed from V and 5 bases from J, the gap between germline ends came to 20 bases. The CDR3 has 16 amino acids.

V usage is TRBV28 and J usage is TRBJ2-3; 7 nucleotides match TRBD1. The CDR3 runs 12 residues. Germline V gives CDR1 MDHEN, CDR2 SYDVKM. V lost 4 bases and J lost 8; bases outside the gene matches: 3. CDR3 DNA sequence: TGTGCCAGCAGTTCGTACAGGGGTACGCAGTATTTT. Its protein product is CASSSYRGTQYF.

This clonotype was seen at least ten times. This chain connects TRBV20-1 to TRBJ1-4, with TRBD1 as a possible D gene (5 bases). The CDR3 has 13 amino acids. V was trimmed by 5 bases and J by 7 bases, leaving 14 bases between them. CDR1 is DFQATT, CDR2 SNEGSKA, per germline (reference sequence). CDR3 DNA: TGCAGTGCTCCTGGGACGCAGGGTGAAAAACTGTTTTTT. It is translated as CSAPGTQGEKLFF.

This rearrangement joins TRBV20-1 to TRBJ2-7; D gene ambiguous. V dropped 3 bases and J dropped 1 base, with 7 bases sitting between them. In germline, CDR1 is DFQATT, CDR2 SNEGSKA (reference sequence). The CDR3 length is 12 residues. CDR3 region: CSARQASYEQYV. The CDR3 DNA follows: TGCAGTGCTAGGCAGGCTTCCTACGAGCAGTACGTC.

V and J are TRBV7-8 and TRBJ2-1; the match to TRBD1 covers 8 bases. In germline, CDR1 is SGHVS, CDR2 FQNEAQ. V trimming: 5 bases; J trimming: 5 bases; junction bases outside the gene matches: 11. This CDR3 region has 16 residues. CDR3 amino acids: CASSTIRTGIDNEQFF. CDR3 bases: TGTGCCAGCAGCACTATTCGGACAGGGATCGACAATGAGCAGTTCTTC.

The chain employs TRBV20-1 and TRBJ1-5; maybe TRBD1 (6 bases). Trimming stripped 4 bases from V and 5 bases from J, with 12 bases between. Germline V gives CDR1 DFQATT, CDR2 SNEGSKA (reference sequence). CDR3 length equals 13 residues. The DNA of the CDR3 is TGCAGTGCTATCTCCAGGGGAGATCAGCCCCAGCATTTT. This translates into CSAISRGDQPQHF.

This chain joins TRBV2 and TRBJ1-2, with a weak D call TRBD1 (5 bases). The length of the CDR3 is 14 residues. Per germline, CDR1 SNHLY and CDR2 FYNNEI. With 5 bases removed from V and 2 bases from J, the gap between germline ends came to 12 bases. CDR3 nucleotide sequence: TGTGCCAGCAGTAGGGACTTCGGAAACTATGGCTACACCTTC. Protein product: CASSRDFGNYGYTF.

The CDR3 nucleotides read TGCGCCAGCAGCCACGACAGGGGAGCAGATACGCAGTATTTT. Its translation: CASSHDRGADTQYF. This chain links TRBV5-1 with TRBJ2-3; 8 nucleotides align to TRBD1. Germline V gene data show CDR1 as SGHRS and CDR2 as YFSETQ. Losses at the gene ends were 4 bases for V and 4 bases for J; bases not matched to a gene: 5. This CDR3 is built from 14 residues.

The table lists this clonotype with a few counts. The genes are TRBV5-5 and TRBJ2-1; 7 bases fit TRBD1. Trimming cost V 4 bases and J 2 bases; bases outside gene matches: 6. Germline CDR1 SGHKS, CDR2 YYEKEE (reference sequence). The CDR3 contains 15 residues. The CDR3 DNA follows: TGTGCCAGCAGCCCCGGGACAGCAACCTACAATGAGCAGTTCTTC. Protein: CASSPGTATYNEQFF. Full variable domain (missing parts from reference TRBV5-5 and TRBJ2-1): DAGVTQSPTHLIKTRGQQVTLRCSPISGHKSVSWYQQVLGQGPQFIFQYYEKEERGRGNFPDRFSARQFPNYSSELNVNALLLGDSALYLCASSPGTATYNEQFFGPGTRLTVL.

The CDR3 is CASSFGAGNTEAFF. CDR3 DNA: TGTGCCAGCAGTTTCGGGGCGGGGAACACTGAAGCTTTCTTT. V gene TRBV12-3 or TRBV12-4 combines with J gene TRBJ1-1; D is possibly TRBD1 (5 bases). The CDR3 extends over 14 amino acids. Trimming cost V 3 bases and J 1 base, with 9 bases left between them.

This clonotype has ten or more counts. The gene calls are TRBV6-5 and TRBJ2-1, with D maybe TRBD2 (6 bases). CDR3 length: 16 residues. CDR1 and CDR2 from the germline V gene are MNHEY and SVGAGI. V gave up 0 bases and J gave up 1 base, with 10 bases separating them. In nucleotides, the CDR3 is TGTGCCAGCAGTTACTCGGGCGGGGCTTCCTACAATGAGCAGTTCTTC. This translates into CASSYSGGASYNEQFF.

This clonotype came up a few times. The CDR3 loop is CASSLGAAASYNSPLHF. CDR3 in DNA: TGTGCCAGCAGCTTGGGGGCCGCCGCTTCATATAATTCACCCCTCCACTTT. This sequence joins TRBV7-2 and TRBJ1-6, with a weak D call TRBD1 (6 bases). Germline lookup yields CDR1 SGHTA and CDR2 FQGNSA. This CDR3 has 17 residues. Trimming took 3 bases from V and 4 from J, leaving 16 bases between them.

The rearrangement uses TRBV2 and TRBJ1-6; D uncertain. Germline V gene lookup returns CDR1 SNHLY and CDR2 FYNNEI. V was shortened by 7 bases and J by 0 bases, with 10 bases between the two germline ends. There are 15 residues in the CDR3. CDR3 region: CASIPHSSYNSPLHF. In DNA, the CDR3 is TGTGCCAGCATCCCCCACAGCTCCTATAATTCACCCCTCCACTTT.

The gene calls are TRBV28 and TRBJ2-3, with D possibly matching TRBD2 (5 bases). CDR3 length: 15 amino acids. The V end was cut by 2 bases, the J end by 4 bases, with 13 bases between. Looked up from germline, CDR1 is MDHEN and CDR2 is SYDVKM. The CDR3 DNA reads TGTGCCAGCAGTTTACGGGGAATTAGGTCAGATACGCAGTATTTT. This translates into CASSLRGIRSDTQYF. Drawing the rest from reference TRBV28 and TRBJ2-3, the complete variable domain is DVKVTQSSRYLVKRTGEKVFLECVQDMDHENMFWYRQDPGLGLRLIYFSYDVKMKEKGDIPEGYSVSREKKERFSLILESASTNQTSMYLCASSLRGIRSDTQYFGPGTRLTVL.

Many counts were recorded for this clonotype. CDR3 amino acids: CASSQRSGGTEAFF. The CDR3 nucleotides are TGCGCCAGCAGCCAAAGGTCGGGGGGCACTGAAGCTTTCTTT. The rearrangement links TRBV4-1 to TRBJ1-1, with D perhaps matching TRBD1 (5 bases). Looked up from germline, CDR1 is MGHRA and CDR2 is YSYEKL. V lost 2 bases to trimming and J lost 4 bases, with 11 bases between them. This CDR3 spans 14 amino acids.

The genes are TRBV27 and TRBJ2-5; TRBD2 matches 10 bases. The CDR3 is 16 amino acids. Germline loops: CDR1 MNHEY, CDR2 SMNVEV (reference sequence). The V segment lost 5 bases and the J segment 5 bases; nucleotides outside the gene matches: 11. This CDR3 reads CASSPELAGLMETQYF. CDR3 DNA sequence: TGTGCCAGCAGTCCGGAACTAGCGGGATTAATGGAGACCCAGTACTTC.

The chain couples TRBV5-5 to TRBJ1-1; 9 bases fit TRBD1. V gave up 3 bases and J gave up 2 bases; unmatched junction bases: 8. The length of the CDR3 is 16 residues. The germline CDR1 and CDR2 sequences are SGHKS and YYEKEE (reference sequence). Here the CDR3 DNA reads TGTGCCAGCAGCTCCCCCCTACAGGGGGCCAACACTGAAGCTTTCTTT. Its translation is CASSSPLQGANTEAFF.

This clonotype showed up many times. The chain combines TRBV20-1 with TRBJ1-2, with a possible D match to TRBD1 (6 bases). The ends were cut back, 6 bases at V and 6 bases at J, with 14 bases in the middle. The CDR3 length is 12 residues. Germline CDR1 is DFQATT and CDR2 is SNEGSKA (reference sequence). CDR3 protein: CSAANREDGYTF. CDR3 sequence (DNA): TGCAGTGCCGCAAACAGGGAGGATGGCTACACCTTC.

This clonotype was counted between two and nine times. The rearrangement links TRBV10-3 to TRBJ2-3; D is perhaps TRBD2 (6 bases). There are 14 residues in the CDR3. Germline V CDR1 and CDR2: ENHRY, SYGVKD. The ends were cut back, 6 bases at V and 6 bases at J, with 16 bases in the middle. The CDR3 region has the DNA TGTGCCATCAGGGGACTCGTCGCCACTGATACGCAGTATTTT. Its translation is CAIRGLVATDTQYF.

The rearrangement links TRBV7-2 to TRBJ2-5; D may be TRBD2 (6 bases). Trimming took 5 bases from V and 7 from J, leaving 20 bases between them. CDR1 is SGHTA, CDR2 FQGNSA, per germline. The length of the CDR3 is 15 residues. In DNA, the CDR3 is TGTGCCAGCAGCCCCCTCTTAGTTGGAGGGGCGACCCAGTACTTC. It encodes CASSPLLVGGATQYF.

The gene calls are TRBV2 and TRBJ1-2; no firm D call. V lost 7 bases and J 4 bases, leaving 16 bases between the germline ends. The CDR3 runs to 14 residues. Germline-derived CDR1 and CDR2 are SNHLY and FYNNEI. The CDR3 DNA follows: TGTGCCAGCAAGCAGGACGGGCCGCTCTATGGCTACACCTTC. It encodes CASKQDGPLYGYTF. Combining the CDR3 with reference TRBV2 and TRBJ1-2 gives the whole variable domain EPEVTQTPSHQVTQMGQEVILRCVPISNHLYFYWYRQILGQKVEFLVSFYNNEISEKSEIFDDQFSVERPDGSNFTLKIRSTKLEDSAMYFCASKQDGPLYGYTFGSGTRLTVV.

The CDR3 nucleotides are TGCGCCAGCAGCTTGGGCAAGTCCTACGAGCAGTACTTC. It is translated as CASSLGKSYEQYF. The chain uses TRBV5-1 and TRBJ2-7, with D uncertain. Trimming left V 0 bases short and J 1 base short, with 5 bases between. CDR3 size: 13 residues. The germline gives CDR1 SGHRS, CDR2 YFSETQ.

The rearrangement links TRBV4-3 to TRBJ2-7; 7 nucleotides agree with TRBD2. J was trimmed by 6 bases and V by 1 base; bases with no gene match: 15. Germline CDR1 reads LGHNA; CDR2 reads YSLEER. CDR3 length equals 17 residues. CDR3 in amino acids: CASSQVNSGREVGEQYF. CDR3 bases: TGCGCCAGCAGCCAAGTTAATTCCGGACGGGAGGTAGGCGAGCAGTACTTC.

Concerning this clonotype: Possible read error: a much larger clone is one base away. The chain combines TRBV7-2 with TRBJ1-5; D gene ambiguous. CDR3 length equals 14 residues. V was shortened by 7 bases and J by 2 bases, with 12 bases between the two germline ends. The germline V gene has CDR1 SGHTA and CDR2 FQGNSA. CDR3 loop: CASNLKGGNQPQHF. CDR3 in DNA: TGTGCCAGCAACTTGAAAGGTGGCAATCAGCCCCAGCATTTT.

For this clonotype: A clone one base away is much larger, so this may be a read error. The chain joins TRBV7-9 to TRBJ1-6; D not certain. CDR1 SEHNR and CDR2 FQNEAQ come from the germline V gene (reference sequence). This CDR3 has 14 residues. This CDR3 is CASSFWQYNSPLRF. CDR3 coding DNA: TGTGCCAGCAGCTTTTGGCAGTATAATTCACCCCTCCGCTTT.

In this sample, this clonotype turned up a few times. The chain links TRBV6-5 to TRBJ2-1, with 11 bases fitting TRBD1. Germline trimming cut 0 bases from V and 6 bases from J; bases unmatched to any gene: 1. The CDR3 loop spans 15 amino acids. The germline gives CDR1 MNHEY, CDR2 SVGAGI. The CDR3 region is CASSYSGTGGNEQFF. The CDR3 DNA reads TGTGCCAGCAGTTACTCCGGGACAGGGGGCAATGAGCAGTTCTTC.

This chain connects TRBV6-5 to TRBJ1-2; D is uncertain. V gave up 2 bases and J gave up 2 bases, with 6 bases separating them. Per the germline V gene, CDR1 is MNHEY and CDR2 is SVGAGI. The CDR3 runs to 13 residues. As DNA, the CDR3 is TGTGCCAGCAGTTACGGTGGAAACTATGGCTACACCTTC. It translates to CASSYGGNYGYTF.

Ten or more counts support this clonotype. The chain carries TRBV20-1 and TRBJ1-5; TRBD1 aligns across 8 bases. The CDR3 runs to 14 residues. Germline values: CDR1 DFQATT, CDR2 SNEGSKA (reference sequence). Trimming at V came to 2 bases and at J to 8 bases, leaving 8 bases not matched to a gene. CDR3 nucleotide sequence: TGCAGTGCTAGAAGACAGGGGAAGTGGGAGCCCCAGCATTTT. Encoded protein: CSARRQGKWEPQHF.

This clonotype occurred a few times. V and J are TRBV7-6 and TRBJ1-4; 10 positions match TRBD1. This CDR3 comprises 14 residues. Germline CDR1 is SGHVS and CDR2 is FNYEAQ. The ends lost 4 bases at V and 8 bases at J; junction bases unmatched: 4. CDR3 amino acids: CASSSTGGSEKLFF. CDR3 DNA: TGTGCCAGCAGCTCGACAGGGGGCTCAGAAAAACTGTTTTTT.

There are many counts of this clonotype. The gene calls are TRBV29-1 and TRBJ1-2; no reliable D call. Trimming stripped 5 bases from V and 13 bases from J, with 20 bases between. There are 12 residues in the CDR3. CDR1 and CDR2 from the germline V gene are SQVTM and ANQGSEA. CDR3 nucleotide sequence: TGCAGCGTTTGGGAGCGGCAGGTCCAAGTCACCTTC. It is translated as CSVWERQVQVTF.

This clonotype turned up a few times. This chain joins TRBV5-1 and TRBJ1-2; D unresolved. V was clipped by 3 bases and J by 3 bases, with 12 bases between them. This CDR3 is built from 14 residues. CDR1 and CDR2 from the germline V gene are SGHRS and YFSETQ. Here the CDR3 reads CASSSPGPYYGYTF. The CDR3 DNA sequence: TGCGCCAGCAGCTCCCCGGGTCCATACTATGGCTACACCTTC.